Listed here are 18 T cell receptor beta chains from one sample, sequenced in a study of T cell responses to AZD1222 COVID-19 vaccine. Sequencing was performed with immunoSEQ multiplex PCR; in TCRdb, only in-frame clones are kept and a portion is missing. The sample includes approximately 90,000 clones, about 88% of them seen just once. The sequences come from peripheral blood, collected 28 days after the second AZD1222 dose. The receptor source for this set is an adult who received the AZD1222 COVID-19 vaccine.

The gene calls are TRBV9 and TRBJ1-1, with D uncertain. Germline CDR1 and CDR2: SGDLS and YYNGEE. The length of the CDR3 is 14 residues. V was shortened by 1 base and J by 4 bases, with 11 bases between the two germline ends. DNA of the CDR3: TGTGCCAGCAGCGTACAGGACCGGGTCACTGAAGCTTTCTTT. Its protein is CASSVQDRVTEAFF.

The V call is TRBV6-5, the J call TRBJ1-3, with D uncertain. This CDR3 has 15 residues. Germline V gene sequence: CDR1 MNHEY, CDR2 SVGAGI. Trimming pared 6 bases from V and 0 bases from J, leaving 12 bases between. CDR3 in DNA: TGTGCCAGCAGCAAGACGCTGGACTCTGGAAACACCATATATTTT. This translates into CASSKTLDSGNTIYF.

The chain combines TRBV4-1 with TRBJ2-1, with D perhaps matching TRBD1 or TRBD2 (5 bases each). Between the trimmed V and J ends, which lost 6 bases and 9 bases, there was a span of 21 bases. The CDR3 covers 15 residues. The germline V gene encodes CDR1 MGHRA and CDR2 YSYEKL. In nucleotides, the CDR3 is TGCGCCAGCAGGGACACCCAAGGGCGGGCTCTTGAGCAGTTCTTC. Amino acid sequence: CASRDTQGRALEQFF.

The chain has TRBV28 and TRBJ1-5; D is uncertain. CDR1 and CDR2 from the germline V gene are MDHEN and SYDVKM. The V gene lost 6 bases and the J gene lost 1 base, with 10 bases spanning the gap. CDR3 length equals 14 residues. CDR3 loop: CASRSVPSNQPQHF. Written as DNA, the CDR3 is TGTGCCAGCAGGTCGGTTCCGAGCAATCAGCCCCAGCATTTT.

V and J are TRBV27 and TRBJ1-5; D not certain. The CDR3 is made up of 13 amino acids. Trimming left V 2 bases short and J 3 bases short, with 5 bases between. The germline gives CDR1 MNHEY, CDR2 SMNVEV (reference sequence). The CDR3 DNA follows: TGTGCCAGCAGTTTAAGCGCCAATCAGCCCCAGCATTTT. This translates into CASSLSANQPQHF.

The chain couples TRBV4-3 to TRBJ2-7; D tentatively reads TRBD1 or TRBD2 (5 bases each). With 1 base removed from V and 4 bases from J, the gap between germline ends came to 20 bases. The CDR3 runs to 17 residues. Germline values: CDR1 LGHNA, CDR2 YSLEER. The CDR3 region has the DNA TGCGCCAGCAGCCAAGGGTCTCCGGGACGAGCGTTGTACGAGCAGTACTTC. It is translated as CASSQGSPGRALYEQYF.

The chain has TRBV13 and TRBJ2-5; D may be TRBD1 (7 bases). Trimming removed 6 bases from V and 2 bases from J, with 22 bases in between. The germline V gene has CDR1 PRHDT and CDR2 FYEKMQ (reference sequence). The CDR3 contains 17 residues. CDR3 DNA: TGTGCCAGCAGTGAGGCAGGGGGAGGACCTAGTCAAGAGACCCAGTACTTC. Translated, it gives CASSEAGGGPSQETQYF. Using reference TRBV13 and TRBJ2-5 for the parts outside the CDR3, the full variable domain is AAGVIQSPRHLIKEKRETATLKCYPIPRHDTVYWYQQGPGQDPQFLISFYEKMQSDKGSIPDRFSAQQFSDYHSELNMSSLELGDSALYFCASSEAGGGPSQETQYFGPGTRLLVL.

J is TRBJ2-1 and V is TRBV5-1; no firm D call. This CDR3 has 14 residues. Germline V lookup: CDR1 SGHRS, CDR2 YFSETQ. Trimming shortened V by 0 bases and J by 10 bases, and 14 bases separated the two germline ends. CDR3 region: CASSLVVSGSEQFF. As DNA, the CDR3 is TGCGCCAGCAGCTTGGTCGTGTCTGGTTCAGAGCAGTTCTTC.

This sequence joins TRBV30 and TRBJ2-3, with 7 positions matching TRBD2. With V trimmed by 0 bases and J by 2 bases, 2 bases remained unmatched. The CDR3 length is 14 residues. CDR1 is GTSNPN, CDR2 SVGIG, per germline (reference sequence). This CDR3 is CAWSVGRNTDTQYF. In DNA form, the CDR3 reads TGTGCCTGGAGTGTCGGGAGGAACACAGATACGCAGTATTTT. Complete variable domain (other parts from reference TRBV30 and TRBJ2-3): SQTIHQWPATLVQPVGSPLSLECTVEGTSNPNLYWYRQAAGRGLQLLFYSVGIGQISSEVPQNLSASRPQDRQFILSSKKLLLSDSGFYLCAWSVGRNTDTQYFGPGTRLTVL.

CDR3 amino acids: CAADTLYEQYF. The CDR3 DNA follows: TGTGCCGCTGACACTCTCTACGAGCAGTACTTC. J is TRBJ2-7 and V is TRBV30; no definite D call. CDR3 length equals 11 residues. Germline CDR1 and CDR2: GTSNPN and SVGIG (reference sequence). Trimming removed 8 bases from V and 3 bases from J, with 11 bases in between.

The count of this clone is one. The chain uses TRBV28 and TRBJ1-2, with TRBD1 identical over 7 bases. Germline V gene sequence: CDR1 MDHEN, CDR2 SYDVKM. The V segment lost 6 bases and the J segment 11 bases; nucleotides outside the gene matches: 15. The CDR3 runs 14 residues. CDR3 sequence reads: CASSPTRTGRGYTF. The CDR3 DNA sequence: TGTGCCAGCAGCCCTACAAGGACAGGCCGAGGATACACCTTC.

CDR3 sequence (DNA): TGTGCCAGCAGACCCACCGCCCCGAACACTGAAGCTTTCTTT. Translating gives CASRPTAPNTEAFF. The rearrangement uses TRBV6-5 and TRBJ1-1; D uncertain. Germline V gene data show CDR1 as MNHEY and CDR2 as SVGAGI. Deletions cut 6 bases from V and 1 base from J, with 12 bases between. The CDR3 runs to 14 residues.

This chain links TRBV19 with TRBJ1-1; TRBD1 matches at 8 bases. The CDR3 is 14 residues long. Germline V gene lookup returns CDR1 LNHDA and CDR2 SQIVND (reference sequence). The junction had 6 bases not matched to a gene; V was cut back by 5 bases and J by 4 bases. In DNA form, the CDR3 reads TGTGCCAGTAGTCTGGGACAGGCGAGCACTGAAGCTTTCTTT. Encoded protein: CASSLGQASTEAFF.

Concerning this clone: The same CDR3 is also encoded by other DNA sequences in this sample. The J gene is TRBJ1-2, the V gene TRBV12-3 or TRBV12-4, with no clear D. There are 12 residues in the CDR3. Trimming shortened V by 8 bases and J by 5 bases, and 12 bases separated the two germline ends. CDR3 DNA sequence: TGTGCCAGCTCTTCGGGCAGTTATGGCTACACCTTC. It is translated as CASSSGSYGYTF.

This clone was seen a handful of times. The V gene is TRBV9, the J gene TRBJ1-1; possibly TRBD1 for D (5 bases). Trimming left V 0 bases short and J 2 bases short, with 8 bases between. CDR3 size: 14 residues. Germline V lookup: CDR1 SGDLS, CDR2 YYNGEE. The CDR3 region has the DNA TGTGCCAGCAGCGTAGAGACAGCTAACACTGAAGCTTTCTTT. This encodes CASSVETANTEAFF.

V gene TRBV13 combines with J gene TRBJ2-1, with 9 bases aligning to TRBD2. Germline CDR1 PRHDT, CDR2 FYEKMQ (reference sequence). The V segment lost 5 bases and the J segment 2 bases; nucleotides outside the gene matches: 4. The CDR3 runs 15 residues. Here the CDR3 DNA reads TGTGCCAGCAGCCTGGCGGGGGGGCCCTACAATGAGCAGTTCTTC. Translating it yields CASSLAGGPYNEQFF.

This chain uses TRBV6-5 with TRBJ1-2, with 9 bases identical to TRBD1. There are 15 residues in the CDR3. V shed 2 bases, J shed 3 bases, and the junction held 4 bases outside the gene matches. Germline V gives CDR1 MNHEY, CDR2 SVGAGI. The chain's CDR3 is CASSYGTGTYYGYTF. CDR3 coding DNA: TGTGCCAGCAGTTACGGGACAGGGACATACTATGGCTACACCTTC.

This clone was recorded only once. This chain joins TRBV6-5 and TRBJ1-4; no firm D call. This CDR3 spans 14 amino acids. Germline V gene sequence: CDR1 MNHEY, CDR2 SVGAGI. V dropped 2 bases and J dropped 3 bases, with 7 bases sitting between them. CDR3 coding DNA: TGTGCCAGCAGTTACGGAGGTTCTAATGAAAAACTGTTTTTT. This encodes CASSYGGSNEKLFF.